The clone carrying this T cell receptor beta chain has a single count. Its specificity is unknown. The ends lost 2 bases at V and 1 base at J; junction bases unmatched: 3. CDR3 length equals 15 residues. The germline gives CDR1 SNHLY, CDR2 FYNNEI. With random hexamers, about 0.45 to 1 ug RNA was reverse transcribed. An immunoSEQ multiplex PCR amplified TCR beta CDR3 over 54 Vbeta and 13 Jbeta. One entry per CDR3 protein results from TCRdb running MiXCR on the immunoSEQ multiplex PCR reads. Among over 120,000 distinct CDR3 sequences listed, over 90% were seen once. This sample is part of a study of CD8 T cells in Susac syndrome. Background on the study: Susac syndrome patients were untreated, on corticosteroids with some adding intravenous immunoglobulin, or on intravenous immunoglobulin only. Overall study results and limits: No clonal expansion appeared among CD4+ T cells in Susac patients.

Sample: CD4+ T cells from PBMCs. The TCR originated in a human donor with Susac syndrome. V usage is TRBV2 and J usage is TRBJ1-2, with 8 bases lining up with TRBD1. The CDR3: CASSELDRGNYGYTF. CDR3 nucleotide sequence: TGTGCCAGCAGTGAACTTGACAGGGGTAACTATGGCTACACCTTC.